The 21 T cell receptor beta chains reported below all come from one sample, sequenced in a study of T cell responses to AZD1222 COVID-19 vaccine (TCRdb year 2021). The library was made by the immunoSEQ multiplex PCR assay. TCRdb carries this immuneACCESS record with in-frame sequences only. Its versions omit some clonotypes, under half of them owing to an unresolved V gene in the studies checked, with the rest unexplained. The sample table lists roughly 180,000 clones, 85% to 90% of them with a count of one. The top ten hold roughly 6.9% of the sample. Reading the label with the study, this specimen's time point is: baseline before first vaccination. The starting material was peripheral blood, obtained on day 0 of AZD1222 vaccination. These receptors all come from an adult in good health.

This clone turned up a few times. The J gene is TRBJ2-7, the V gene TRBV4-3; 8 bases fit TRBD1. Germline values: CDR1 LGHNA, CDR2 YSLEER. The CDR3 runs 16 residues. V trimming: 0 bases; J trimming: 3 bases; junction bases outside the gene matches: 7. Here the CDR3 DNA reads TGCGCCAGCAGCCAAGATGGACCAGGGGGCATCTACGAGCAGTACTTC. Translation gives CASSQDGPGGIYEQYF.

The V gene is TRBV10-3, the J gene TRBJ2-2; no firm D call. Germline CDR1 is ENHRY and CDR2 is SYGVKD. This CDR3 has 13 amino acids. Trimming left V 2 bases short and J 8 bases short, with 9 bases between. CDR3 in amino acids: CAISELSTGELFF. The CDR3 region has the DNA TGTGCCATCAGTGAGCTCAGTACGGGGGAGCTGTTTTTT.

The rearrangement joins TRBV4-2 to TRBJ2-3; 9 nucleotides align to TRBD2. The CDR3 has 16 residues. Germline trimming cut 5 bases from V and 4 bases from J; bases unmatched to any gene: 10. Per germline, CDR1 LGHNA and CDR2 YNFKEQ. CDR3 region: CASSYTPGLAADTQYF. The CDR3 DNA sequence: TGTGCCAGCAGCTACACCCCGGGACTAGCTGCAGATACGCAGTATTTT.

This clone has a single count. This chain uses TRBV6-6 with TRBJ1-5; no definite D call. Per germline, CDR1 MNHNY and CDR2 SVGAGI (reference sequence). V lost 4 bases to trimming and J lost 4 bases, with 8 bases between them. This CDR3 is built from 13 residues. In nucleotides, the CDR3 is TGTGCCAGCAGTTCCTTGATAAATCAGCCCCAGCATTTT. Translated, it gives CASSSLINQPQHF.

The chain links TRBV5-8 to TRBJ2-1; D may be TRBD1 or TRBD2 (6 bases each). Germline loops: CDR1 SGHTS, CDR2 YDEGEE. The CDR3 contains 15 residues. The V end lost 1 base, the J end lost 5 bases, and 13 bases lay between the germline ends. CDR3 DNA sequence: TGTGCCAGCAGCTTGCGGGGGCCCCCACACAATGAGCAGTTCTTC. Residues: CASSLRGPPHNEQFF.

This chain connects TRBV3-1 (or the pseudogene TRBV3-2) to TRBJ1-5; 7 positions match TRBD1. CDR3 size: 13 residues. After removal of 5 bases from V and 6 bases from J, the junction contained 4 bases not matched to a gene. Germline loops: CDR1 LGHDT, CDR2 YNNKEL (reference sequence). Here the CDR3 reads CASSYQGVQPQHF. DNA for the CDR3: TGTGCCAGCAGCTACCAGGGGGTTCAGCCCCAGCATTTT.

The chain recombines TRBV5-8 with TRBJ2-5; no clear D. Trimming pared 0 bases from V and 3 bases from J, leaving 15 bases between. Germline V gene sequence: CDR1 SGHTS, CDR2 YDEGEE. The CDR3 runs 16 residues. The CDR3 nucleotides are TGTGCCAGCAGCTTGGATGGACCAACCCTAGAAGAGACCCAGTACTTC. It encodes CASSLDGPTLEETQYF.

CDR3 DNA: TGTGCCAGCAGTTACCAGGCAGGGGGCTTAGGCGGCTACACCTTC. Encoded protein: CASSYQAGGLGGYTF. V and J are TRBV6-5 and TRBJ1-2, with 8 bases fitting TRBD1. Trimming took 2 bases from V and 8 from J; bases not matched to a gene: 10. Germline values: CDR1 MNHEY, CDR2 SVGAGI. The CDR3 is 15 amino acids.

CDR3 in DNA: TGTGCCAGCAGTGCCCTCCTAGCGGGGTCCTACGAGCAGTACTTC. Its translation is CASSALLAGSYEQYF. The chain combines TRBV6-2 or TRBV6-3 with TRBJ2-7; 9 positions match TRBD2. After removal of 5 bases from V and 1 base from J, the junction contained 6 bases not matched to a gene. CDR1 is MNHEY and CDR2 is SVGEGT in the germline V gene. This CDR3 region has 15 residues.

CDR3 region: CASSQDIVRERGSYEQYF. CDR3 DNA sequence: TGCGCCAGCAGCCAAGATATCGTTCGGGAAAGGGGATCCTACGAGCAGTACTTC. V usage is TRBV4-3 and J usage is TRBJ2-7, with D tentatively TRBD1 or TRBD2 (5 bases each). CDR1 LGHNA and CDR2 YSLEER come from the germline V gene. This CDR3 contains 18 residues. V was cut by 0 bases and J by 1 base, with 19 bases left in between.

J is TRBJ2-3 and V is TRBV9, with TRBD2 matching over 8 bases. This CDR3 region has 16 residues. V was pared by 0 bases and J by 3 bases, with 6 bases of the junction left unmatched. Germline CDR1 reads SGDLS; CDR2 reads YYNGEE. The CDR3 region is CASSVAGGMFTDTQYF. The CDR3 region has the DNA TGTGCCAGCAGCGTAGCGGGGGGGATGTTTACAGATACGCAGTATTTT.

This rearrangement joins TRBV4-2 to TRBJ1-6; a possible D gene is TRBD1 (5 bases). Trimming cost V 0 bases and J 6 bases, with 9 bases left between them. This CDR3 is built from 15 residues. Germline V gene sequence: CDR1 LGHNA, CDR2 YNFKEQ. CDR3 DNA: TGTGCCAGCAGCCAAGAGTATCAGGGTAATTCACCCCTCCACTTT. Its translation: CASSQEYQGNSPLHF.

A word on this clone: Sequence at one end of the junction differs from germline and may be a read error. V gene TRBV7-7 combines with J gene TRBJ2-1; D is perhaps TRBD1 (7 bases). Germline V CDR1 and CDR2: SSHAT, FNYEAQ (reference sequence). This CDR3 has 15 amino acids. The CDR3 sequence: CASSLAEGAGNEQFF. DNA for the CDR3: TGTGCTAGCAGCTTAGCGGAGGGGGCGGGGAATGAGCAGTTCTTC. The variable domain in full, with the rest retrieved from reference TRBV7-7 and TRBJ2-1, is GAGVSQSPRYKVTKRGQDVTLRCDPISSHATLYWYQQALGQGPEFLTYFNYEAQPDKSGLPSDRFSAERPEGSISTLTIQRTEQRDSAMYRCASSLAEGAGNEQFFGPGTRLTVL.

The V gene is TRBV18, the J gene TRBJ1-2; 7 nucleotides align to TRBD1. Germline CDR1 is KGHSH and CDR2 is LQKENI. The CDR3 length is 16 residues. J was trimmed by 0 bases and V by 2 bases; bases with no gene match: 6. The CDR3, as DNA: TGTGCCAGCTCACCAGTAGGGGACAGTTCTAACTATGGCTACACCTTC. This translates into CASSPVGDSSNYGYTF.

The V gene is TRBV5-4, the J gene TRBJ2-2, with a possible D match to TRBD2 (6 bases). V shed 6 bases and J shed 4 bases, with 19 bases lying between them. The germline V gene has CDR1 SGHNT and CDR2 YYREEE (reference sequence). CDR3 length: 16 amino acids. The CDR3 region has the DNA TGTGCCAGCACCCCCCCTGGAGGGCTTGGCACCGGGGAGCTGTTTTTT. Protein product: CASTPPGGLGTGELFF.

The rearrangement links TRBV3-1 (or the pseudogene TRBV3-2) to TRBJ2-5, with 10 bases that match TRBD2. Germline V gene data show CDR1 as LGHDT and CDR2 as YNNKEL (reference sequence). V lost 1 base to trimming and J lost 1 base; unmatched junction nucleotides: 6. The length of the CDR3 is 17 residues. The CDR3 loop is CASSQVVSSGGQETQYF. In nucleotides, the CDR3 is TGTGCCAGCAGCCAAGTAGTTTCTAGCGGGGGCCAAGAGACCCAGTACTTC.

The chain has TRBV6-5 and TRBJ2-1; D remains unclear. Germline CDR1 reads MNHEY; CDR2 reads SVGAGI. The ends were cut back, 8 bases at V and 9 bases at J, with 20 bases in the middle. The CDR3 runs 14 residues. The CDR3 is CASPKVGILSEQFF. CDR3 in DNA: TGTGCCAGCCCAAAAGTTGGAATTCTCTCTGAGCAGTTCTTC.

Of note for this clone: One junction end does not reproduce the germline sequence, and a read error may be involved. The chain carries TRBV29-1 and TRBJ2-3, with D perhaps assigned TRBD1 or TRBD2 (6 bases each). Germline V lookup: CDR1 SQVTM, CDR2 ANQGSEA. The CDR3 spans 12 residues. The CDR3 DNA sequence: TGCAGCCTTGACGGGGGCGCAGATACGCAGTATTTT. Translated: CSLDGGADTQYF.

The chain recombines TRBV28 with TRBJ1-2; 9 nucleotides align to TRBD1. The CDR3 contains 15 residues. V was pared by 5 bases and J by 8 bases, with 12 bases of the junction left unmatched. Germline assignment: CDR1 MDHEN and CDR2 SYDVKM. The CDR3 sequence is CASSHYFRTGDGYTF. CDR3 sequence (DNA): TGTGCCAGCAGTCACTACTTTAGGACAGGGGACGGCTACACCTTC.

This chain links TRBV4-1 with TRBJ2-3; TRBD2 matches at 11 bases. This CDR3 comprises 16 residues. CDR1 and CDR2 (germline): MGHRA, YSYEKL. Germline trimming cut 5 bases from V and 3 bases from J; bases unmatched to any gene: 7. In nucleotides, the CDR3 is TGCGCCAGCAGCGCACTAGCGGGGGTTATGACAGATACGCAGTATTTT. It encodes CASSALAGVMTDTQYF.

The rearrangement links TRBV13 to TRBJ1-2, with 9 bases identical to TRBD1. Losses at the gene ends were 5 bases for V and 0 bases for J; bases not matched to a gene: 4. Germline V gene data show CDR1 as PRHDT and CDR2 as FYEKMQ (reference sequence). The CDR3 sequence is 15 residues long. The CDR3 nucleotides read TGTGCCAGCAGCCAATGGACAGGGGCTAACTATGGCTACACCTTC. It yields the protein CASSQWTGANYGYTF.